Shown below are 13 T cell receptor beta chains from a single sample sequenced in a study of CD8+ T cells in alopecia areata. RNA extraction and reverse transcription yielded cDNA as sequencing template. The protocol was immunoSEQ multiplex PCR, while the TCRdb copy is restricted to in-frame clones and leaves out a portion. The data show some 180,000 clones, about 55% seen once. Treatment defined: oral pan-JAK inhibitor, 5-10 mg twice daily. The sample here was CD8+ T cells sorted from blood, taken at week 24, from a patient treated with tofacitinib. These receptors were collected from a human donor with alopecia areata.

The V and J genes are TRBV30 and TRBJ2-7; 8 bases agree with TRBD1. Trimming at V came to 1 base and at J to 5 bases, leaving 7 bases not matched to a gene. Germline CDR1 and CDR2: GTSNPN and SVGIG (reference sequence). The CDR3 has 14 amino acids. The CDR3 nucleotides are TGTGCCTGGAGTGGAGGACAGGGAATAGACGAGCAGTACTTC. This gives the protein CAWSGGQGIDEQYF.

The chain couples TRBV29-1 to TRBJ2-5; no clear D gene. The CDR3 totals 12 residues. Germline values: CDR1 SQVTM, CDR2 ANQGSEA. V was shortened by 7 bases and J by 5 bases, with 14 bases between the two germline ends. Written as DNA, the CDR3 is TGCAGCGCGACCTCTCTCCGGGAGACCCAGTACTTC. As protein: CSATSLRETQYF.

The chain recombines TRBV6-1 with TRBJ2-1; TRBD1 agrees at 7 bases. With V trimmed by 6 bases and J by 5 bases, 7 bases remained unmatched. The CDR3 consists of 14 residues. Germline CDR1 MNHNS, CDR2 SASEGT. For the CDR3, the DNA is TGTGCCAGCAGGGAGGACAGGAGTCACAATGAGCAGTTCTTC. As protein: CASREDRSHNEQFF.

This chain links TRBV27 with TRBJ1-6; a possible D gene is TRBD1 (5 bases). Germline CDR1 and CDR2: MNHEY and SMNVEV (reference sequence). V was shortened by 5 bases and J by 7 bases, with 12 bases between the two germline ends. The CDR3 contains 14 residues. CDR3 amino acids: CASSHGTGNSPLHF. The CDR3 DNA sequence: TGTGCCAGCAGTCACGGGACGGGAAATTCACCCCTCCACTTT.

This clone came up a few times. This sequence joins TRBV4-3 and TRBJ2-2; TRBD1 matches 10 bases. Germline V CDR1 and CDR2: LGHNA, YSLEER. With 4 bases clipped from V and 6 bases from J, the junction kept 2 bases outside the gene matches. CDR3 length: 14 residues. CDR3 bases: TGCGCCAGCAGCCGGACAGGGGGGGCCGGGGAGCTGTTTTTT. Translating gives CASSRTGGAGELFF.

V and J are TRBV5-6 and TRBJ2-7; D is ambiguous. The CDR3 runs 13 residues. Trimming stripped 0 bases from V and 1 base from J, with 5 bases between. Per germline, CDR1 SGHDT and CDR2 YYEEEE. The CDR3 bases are TGTGCCAGCAGCTTGGGGGAATCCTACGAGCAGTACTTC. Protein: CASSLGESYEQYF.

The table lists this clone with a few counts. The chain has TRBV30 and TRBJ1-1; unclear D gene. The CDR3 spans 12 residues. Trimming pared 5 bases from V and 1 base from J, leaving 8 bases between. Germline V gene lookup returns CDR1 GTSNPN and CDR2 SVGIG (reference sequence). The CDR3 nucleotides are TGTGCCTGGTGGGCAGGGAACACTGAAGCTTTCTTT. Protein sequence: CAWWAGNTEAFF.

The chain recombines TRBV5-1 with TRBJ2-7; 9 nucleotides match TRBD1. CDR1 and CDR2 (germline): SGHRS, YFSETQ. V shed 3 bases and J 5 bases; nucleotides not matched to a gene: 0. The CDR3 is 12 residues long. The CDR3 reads CASSWTGDEQYF. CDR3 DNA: TGCGCCAGCAGCTGGACAGGGGACGAGCAGTACTTC.

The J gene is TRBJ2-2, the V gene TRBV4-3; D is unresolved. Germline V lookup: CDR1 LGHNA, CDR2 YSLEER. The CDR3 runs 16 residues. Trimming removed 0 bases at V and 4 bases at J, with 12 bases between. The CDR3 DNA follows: TGCGCCAGCAGCCAAGATAAACAGAGCAGCACCGGGGAGCTGTTTTTT. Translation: CASSQDKQSSTGELFF.

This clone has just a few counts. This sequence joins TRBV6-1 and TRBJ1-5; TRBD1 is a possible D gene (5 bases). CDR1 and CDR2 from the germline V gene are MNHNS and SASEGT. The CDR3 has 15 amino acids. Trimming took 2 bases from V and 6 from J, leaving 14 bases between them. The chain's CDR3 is CASSERGQIGQPQHF. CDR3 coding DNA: TGTGCCAGCAGTGAACGGGGCCAAATCGGTCAGCCCCAGCATTTT.

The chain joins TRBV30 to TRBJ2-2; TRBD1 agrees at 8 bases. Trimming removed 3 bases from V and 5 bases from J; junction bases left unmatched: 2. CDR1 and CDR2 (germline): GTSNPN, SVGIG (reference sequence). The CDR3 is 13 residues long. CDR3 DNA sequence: TGTGCCTGGAGACAGGGGGTAACCGGGGAGCTGTTTTTT. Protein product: CAWRQGVTGELFF.

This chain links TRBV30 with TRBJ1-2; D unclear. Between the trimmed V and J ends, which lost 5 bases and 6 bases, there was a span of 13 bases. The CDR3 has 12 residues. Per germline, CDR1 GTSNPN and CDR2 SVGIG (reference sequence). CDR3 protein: CAWASPMNGYTF. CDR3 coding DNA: TGTGCCTGGGCTAGCCCGATGAATGGCTACACCTTC.

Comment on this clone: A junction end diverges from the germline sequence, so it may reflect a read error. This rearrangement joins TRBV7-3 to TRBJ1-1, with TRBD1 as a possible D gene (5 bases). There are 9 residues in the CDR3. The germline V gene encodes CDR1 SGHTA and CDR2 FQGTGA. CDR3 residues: CASSRDFNF. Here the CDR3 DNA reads TGTGCCAGCAGCCGGGACTTCAACTTT.